Listed below are T cell receptor beta chains from one sample, sequenced in a study of blood T cell repertoires in COVID-19. The data were produced by immunoSEQ multiplex PCR, yet TCRdb's version contains in-frame clones alone and is incomplete. The table lists 65,000 to 90,000 clones, around 86% of them singletons, with about 8% in the top ten. Sample: peripheral blood. All receptors come from a man aged 45-60 years with active COVID-19. CDR3s include the opening cysteine and the closing phenylalanine or tryptophan. Fields, in order: clone size, J gene, D gene, V gene, CDR3 DNA, CDR3 protein. The D gene is left open where the match is weak. Size is omitted from some rows. Given values are once, few, many or a class for expanded clones.

size: .; J: TRBJ1-1; D: .; V: TRBV9; DNA: TGTGCCAGCAGCGTAGATGTCGAGGACACTGAAGCTTTCTTT; CDR3: CASSVDVEDTEAFF
size: .; J: TRBJ2-7; D: TRBD2; V: TRBV20-1; DNA: TGCAGTGCTAGTGTCCCAGCGGGAAAACCCTACGAGCAGTACTTC; CDR3: CSASVPAGKPYEQYF
size: few; J: TRBJ2-7; D: TRBD1; V: TRBV6-2/TRBV6-3; DNA: TGTGCCAGCAGTTACTCTGGGACAGGGAGGGGCGAGCAGTACTTC; CDR3: CASSYSGTGRGEQYF
size: .; J: TRBJ2-2; D: TRBD1; V: TRBV19; DNA: TGTGCCAGTAGTATAGCCGGGACAGGGCGGACCGGGGAGCTGTTTTTT; CDR3: CASSIAGTGRTGELFF
size: few; J: TRBJ2-7; D: .; V: TRBV30; DNA: TGTGCCTGGGGAGGACAGATGTCCTACGAGCAGTACTTC; CDR3: CAWGGQMSYEQYF
size: few; J: TRBJ1-2; D: .; V: TRBV5-4; DNA: TGTGCCAGCAGCTCTGAGGAAATCTTTAACTATGGCTACACCTTC; CDR3: CASSSEEIFNYGYTF
size: .; J: TRBJ1-4; D: TRBD1; V: TRBV5-5; DNA: TGTGCCAGCAGCCCACAGACCGGGACAGAGAATGAAAAACTGTTTTTT; CDR3: CASSPQTGTENEKLFF
size: .; J: TRBJ2-3; D: .; V: TRBV29-1; DNA: TGCAGCGTTGAAGGGGGAGGCGCAGATACGCAGTATTTT; CDR3: CSVEGGGADTQYF
size: .; J: TRBJ2-7; D: .; V: TRBV28; DNA: TGTGCCAGCAGGACAGGGGAGGGCCGCGAGCAGTACTTC; CDR3: CASRTGEGREQYF
size: once; J: TRBJ1-4; D: TRBD1; V: TRBV5-6; DNA: TGTGCCAGCAGCTGGAGGACAGGGACTGAAAAACTGTTTTTT; CDR3: CASSWRTGTEKLFF
size: .; J: TRBJ2-2; D: TRBD1; V: TRBV5-8; DNA: TGTGCCAGCTCGGGGACAGGGATCACCGGGGAGCTGTTTTTT; CDR3: CASSGTGITGELFF
size: .; J: TRBJ2-6; D: .; V: TRBV5-1; DNA: TGCGCCAGCAGCTTACAGAGCCCCCCCGGGGCCAACGTCCTGACTTTC; CDR3: CASSLQSPPGANVLTF
size: once; J: TRBJ2-7; D: TRBD2; V: TRBV7-2; DNA: TGTGCCAGCAGCCCCCGCGTGATCACGGGGGGGCGTCGCGAGCAGTACTTC; CDR3: CASSPRVITGGRREQYF
size: .; J: TRBJ1-4; D: TRBD1; V: TRBV6-5; DNA: TGTGCCAGCAGAAAAACAGGGGGCGGGGAAAAACTGTTTTTT; CDR3: CASRKTGGGEKLFF
size: few; J: TRBJ1-1; D: TRBD1; V: TRBV2; DNA: TGTGCCAGCAGTGACCTATGGACAGGGGAGACTGAAGCTTTCTTT; CDR3: CASSDLWTGETEAFF
size: .; J: TRBJ1-2; D: .; V: TRBV7-6; DNA: TGTGCCAGCAGCCCTACCGGGAACTATGGCTACACCTTC; CDR3: CASSPTGNYGYTF
size: .; J: TRBJ1-4; D: TRBD1; V: TRBV30; DNA: TGTGCCTGGAGTGTAGGGGGCGCTGAAAAACTGTTTTTT; CDR3: CAWSVGGAEKLFF
size: .; J: TRBJ2-2; D: TRBD2; V: TRBV19; DNA: TGTGCCAGTAGTATTCTCGGGCTAGCGGCCAACACCGGGGAGCTGTTTTTT; CDR3: CASSILGLAANTGELFF
size: few; J: TRBJ2-2; D: .; V: TRBV20-1; DNA: TGCAGTGCTAGTTTATCTAGCCGAGGCGGGGAGCTGTTTTTT; CDR3: CSASLSSRGGELFF
size: .; J: TRBJ1-2; D: .; V: TRBV7-2; DNA: TGTGCCAGCAGCTGGGCCCGGCAGGGCCTTCGTGGCTACACCTTC; CDR3: CASSWARQGLRGYTF